The T cell receptor (beta chain) under discussion was sequenced for a study of blood T cell repertoires in COVID-19. The V and J ends lost 7 bases and 0 bases respectively, with 11 bases between them. CDR1 is LNHDA and CDR2 is SQIVND in the germline V gene (reference sequence). The CDR3 length is 14 residues. Measured with immunoSEQ multiplex PCR; TCRdb has only the in-frame clones, and not every one. Counted here are over 250,000 clones, roughly 91% occurring once; the ten biggest clones make up under 2.5%. This clonotype originated in a woman in her fifties or sixties who had recovered from COVID-19. The sequencing sample was made of PBMCs or T cells enriched from blood (not recorded which). V usage is TRBV19 and J usage is TRBJ2-3; TRBD2 is a possible D gene (5 bases). The DNA of the CDR3 is TGTGCCAGTAATAAGCGGTTTAGCACAGATACGCAGTATTTT. Its translation is CASNKRFSTDTQYF.